This T cell receptor beta chain stems from a study of cytomegalovirus exposure and HLA in healthy donors. Study-wide findings and caveats: Rarity marked most TCR sequences, yet some public TCRs occurred in many donors. That first-cohort TCR clusters tended to co-occur in the approximately 110 validation repertoires was found in a later analysis.

The donors were part of the roughly 120-subject validation cohort, which stood apart from the 666-subject first cohort. As to this clone: Its antigen is undetermined. Other DNA sequences in this sample translate to the same CDR3.

Libraries were prepared by immunoSEQ multiplex PCR; TCRdb keeps only in-frame clonotypes and omits some of them. The sample records about 260,000 clones, around 90% being singletons. This receptor was identified in a young woman in good health and CMV-seronegative. The sequenced material came from PBMCs.

The CDR3 DNA follows: TGTGCCAGTAGTATAGGAGGGTACGAGCAGTACTTC. Translated, it gives CASSIGGYEQYF. This chain uses TRBV19 with TRBJ2-7; weak D call: TRBD2 (5 bases). In germline, CDR1 is LNHDA, CDR2 SQIVND (reference sequence). The CDR3 extends over 12 amino acids. Trimming cost V 1 base and J 4 bases, with 5 bases left between them.